The T cell receptor (beta chain) described here comes from a study of T cell responses to AZD1222 COVID-19 vaccine. Study-level results: The study identified only six AZD1222 recipients as seropositive at baseline.

Germline V lookup: CDR1 SGHTA, CDR2 FQGNSA. The CDR3 is 14 amino acids. V was pared by 7 bases and J by 5 bases, with 6 bases of the junction left unmatched. Profiled with immunoSEQ multiplex PCR; TCRdb holds only in-frame clones, not every one. The sample holds about 84,000 clones; roughly 84% are singletons and the top ten take about 6%. A note on this clone: What it binds is not known.

V is TRBV7-2 and J is TRBJ2-2; 8 positions agree with TRBD2. Source: peripheral blood, taken 28 days after the second AZD1222 dose. The sequence was obtained from an adult who received the AZD1222 COVID-19 vaccine. Here the CDR3 reads CASKTGLGTGELFF. For the CDR3, the DNA is TGTGCCAGCAAGACGGGACTAGGAACCGGGGAGCTGTTTTTT.